The rows below give T cell receptor beta chains drawn from one sample of a study of blood T cells in healthy people across ages. Each CDR3 protein is one row after TCRdb ran MiXCR on the 5' RACE reads. The profile covers over 700,000 distinct CDR3 sequences, with about 48% appearing a single time and under 50% taken by the ten largest. The sequenced sample was blood. The receptors come from a man older than 75 in good health. Each CDR3 is given with its conserved first and last residue. Each record gives: D gene, J gene, V gene, clone size, CDR3 DNA, CDR3 protein. A D gene is named only where the DNA matches it firmly. Rows give clone size only sometimes, using once, few, many, or a class for an expanded clone.

TRBD2	TRBJ2-3	TRBV9	.	TGTGCCAGCAGCGTAGTGACTAGCGGCTCGCACAGATACGCGTATTTT	CASSVVTSGSHRYAYF
.	TRBJ2-3	TRBV6-2/TRBV6-3	.	TGTGCCAGCAGTTCAGGCGGGGATACGCAGTATTTT	CASSSGGDTQYF
.	TRBJ2-7	TRBV29-1	.	TGCAGCGGGAGGGGGCTGGGCGAGCAGTACTTC	CSGRGLGEQYF
TRBD2	TRBJ2-7	TRBV27	.	TGTGCCAGCAGTTTATCGATACGAGCGGGATACAATGAGCAGTACTTC	CASSLSIRAGYNEQYF
TRBD2	TRBJ2-7	TRBV20-1	few	TGCAGTGCTAGCTCCGGGACTAGCGTCCACGAGCAGTACTTC	CSASSGTSVHEQYF
.	TRBJ1-5	TRBV9	few	TGTGCCAGCAGCGTAGGGGATCACCCCCAGCATTTT	CASSVGDHPQHF
.	TRBJ2-1	TRBV12-3/TRBV12-4	.	TGTGCCAGCAGTCCGTTCGGGGGCCTCTCTGGCGATGAGCAGTTCTTC	CASSPFGGLSGDEQFF
TRBD2	TRBJ2-6	TRBV6-1	.	TGTGCCAGCATACCCGGTAGCGGGACCAGGAGGGGGGCCAACGTCCTGACTTTC	CASIPGSGTRRGANVLTF
.	TRBJ2-1	TRBV7-9	.	TGTGCCAGCAGCTTAGACTTGTGGAGCTCCTACAATGAGCAGTTCTTC	CASSLDLWSSYNEQFF
.	TRBJ2-7	TRBV6-6	.	TGTGCCAGCAGCCCCCGAGGTCATGCGTACGAGCAGTACTTC	CASSPRGHAYEQYF
TRBD1	TRBJ2-7	TRBV5-4	.	TGTGCCAGCAGGACCGGGACAGGGCCATACGAGCAGTACTTC	CASRTGTGPYEQYF
.	TRBJ1-2	TRBV14	.	TGTGCCAGCAGCCCATCTGCAGCTTACTATGGCTACACCTTC	CASSPSAAYYGYTF
.	TRBJ2-7	TRBV5-1	many	TGCGCCAGCAGCCGGACTGCAAGCTCCTACGAGCAGTACTTC	CASSRTASSYEQYF
.	TRBJ2-6	TRBV7-3	few	TGTGCCAGCAGAAGTAAACCCAATCTGGCGGGGGCCAACGTCCTGACTTTC	CASRSKPNLAGANVLTF
TRBD1	TRBJ1-2	TRBV11-2	few	TGTGCCAGCAGCTCCCTTCTCCATAGACAGGGATCGCAGAGCTACACCTTC	CASSSLLHRQGSQSYTF
.	TRBJ1-3	TRBV19	.	TGTGCCAGTAGTATTACTGGACAGACTGGAAACACCATATATTTT	CASSITGQTGNTIYF
TRBD2	TRBJ2-7	TRBV20-1	.	TGCAGTACTAGCACGGGAGGCCCCCGAGTTTACGAGCAGTACTTC	CSTSTGGPRVYEQYF
TRBD1	TRBJ1-2	TRBV3-1	.	TGTGCCAGCAGCCAGAGACAGGGCGGTAAGGTCGGCTACACCTTC	CASSQRQGGKVGYTF
TRBD2	TRBJ2-5	TRBV5-1	.	TGCGCCAGCAGCTTGAGCGGGGGAGCAGGAGAGACCCAGTACTTC	CASSLSGGAGETQYF
.	TRBJ2-6	TRBV28	.	TGTGCCAGCAGTTTACGGAGAGGGGCCAACGTCCTGACTTTC	CASSLRRGANVLTF
.	TRBJ2-7	TRBV20-1	.	TGCAGTGTCGAGACACCCAGCGGCTACGAGCAGTACTTC	CSVETPSGYEQYF
TRBD1	TRBJ2-7	TRBV20-1	.	TGCAGTGCGACTACCGGACAGGGAGCCTACGAGCAGTACTTC	CSATTGQGAYEQYF
.	TRBJ1-1	TRBV28	.	TGTGCCAGCATTTCAGGGGCCGTTCCTGAAGCTTTCTTT	CASISGAVPEAFF
.	TRBJ2-7	TRBV21-1	few	TGTCCCTACTACGAGCAGTACTTC	CPYYEQYF
TRBD1	TRBJ1-2	TRBV2	few	TGTGCCAGCATCGGAGGGTACAGGGGGCGACCCACCTATGGCTACACCTTC	CASIGGYRGRPTYGYTF
.	TRBJ1-4	TRBV3-1	.	TGTGCCAGCAGCCCCCGGCGGACAACTAATGAAAAACTGTTTTTT	CASSPRRTTNEKLFF
TRBD2	TRBJ2-5	TRBV29-1	few	TGCAGCGTAAGCCGACTAGCGGCCCCAGAGACCCGGTACTTC	CSVSRLAAPETRYF
TRBD1	TRBJ2-7	TRBV10-3	many	TGTGCCATCAGTGACTCCGGGACAGGGAACTACGAGCAGTACTTC	CAISDSGTGNYEQYF
.	TRBJ2-7	TRBV28	.	TGTGCCAGCAGCTTGGCGGGTCTCCTTGGGTACGAGCAGTACTTC	CASSLAGLLGYEQYF
.	TRBJ2-5	TRBV20-1	.	TGCAGTGGGGAGGACCCGGCCTACAATGAGCAGTACTTC	CSGEDPAYNEQYF
.	TRBJ2-2	TRBV7-2	.	TGTGCCAGCAGCTTAGAAGGGACTTCGAACACCGGGGAGCTGTTTTTT	CASSLEGTSNTGELFF
.	TRBJ2-1	TRBV9	.	TGTGCCAGCAGCGTAGGGTCGCCGGCCTACAATGAGCAGTTCTTC	CASSVGSPAYNEQFF
TRBD2	TRBJ2-7	TRBV2	many	TGTGCCAGCAGTGCGACGGGGGGGGCCTACGAGCAGTACTTC	CASSATGGAYEQYF
.	TRBJ2-7	TRBV18	many	TGTGCCAGCTCACCAAAGGGCTACGAGCAGTACTTC	CASSPKGYEQYF
TRBD1	TRBJ2-7	TRBV27	.	TGTGCCAGCAGTTTCCTCAGGGACAGTCCCTACGAGCAGTACTTC	CASSFLRDSPYEQYF
.	TRBJ2-5	TRBV29-1	.	TGCAGCGCCGGAGAAGAGACCCAGTACTTC	CSAGEETQYF
.	TRBJ1-2	TRBV2	few	TGTGCCAGCAGCTCTGGACCGGGACGGTACACCTTC	CASSSGPGRYTF
TRBD1	TRBJ2-3	TRBV2	once	TGTGCCACCTCCGGGACAGGGGGATACAGAGACGCGTATTTT	CATSGTGGYRDAYF
.	TRBJ2-7	TRBV11-1	.	TGTGCCAGCAGCTTAGTGTCTCAGCCCTACGAGCAGTACTTC	CASSLVSQPYEQYF
.	TRBJ2-1	TRBV29-1	.	TGCAGCGTTGGGCCAGGGGTGCAGTTCTTC	CSVGPGVQFF
.	TRBJ2-3	TRBV20-1	few	TGCAGTGCCCCTCGGGCAGGTTTGGGCACAGATACGCAGTATTTT	CSAPRAGLGTDTQYF
.	TRBJ2-5	TRBV7-9	.	TGTGCCAGCAGCTTAGGCCGGACACCGGTCGGCCAAGAGACCCAGTACTTC	CASSLGRTPVGQETQYF
TRBD2	TRBJ2-7	TRBV12-3/TRBV12-4	few	TGTGCCAGCAGTCTAGCGGGAGAGGTTGAGCAGTACTTC	CASSLAGEVEQYF